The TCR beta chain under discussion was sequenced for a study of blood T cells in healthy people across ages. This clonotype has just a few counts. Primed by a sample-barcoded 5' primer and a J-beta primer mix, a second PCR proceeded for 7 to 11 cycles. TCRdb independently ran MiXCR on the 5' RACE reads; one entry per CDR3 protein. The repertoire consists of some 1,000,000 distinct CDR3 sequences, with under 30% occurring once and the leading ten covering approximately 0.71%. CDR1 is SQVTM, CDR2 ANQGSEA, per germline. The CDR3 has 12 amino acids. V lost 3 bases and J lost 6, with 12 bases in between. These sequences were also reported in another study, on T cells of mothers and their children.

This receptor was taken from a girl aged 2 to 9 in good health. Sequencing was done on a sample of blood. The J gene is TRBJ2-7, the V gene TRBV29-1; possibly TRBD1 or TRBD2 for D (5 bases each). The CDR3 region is CSVDGGTFEQYF. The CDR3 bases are TGCAGCGTTGATGGGGGAACTTTCGAGCAGTACTTC.